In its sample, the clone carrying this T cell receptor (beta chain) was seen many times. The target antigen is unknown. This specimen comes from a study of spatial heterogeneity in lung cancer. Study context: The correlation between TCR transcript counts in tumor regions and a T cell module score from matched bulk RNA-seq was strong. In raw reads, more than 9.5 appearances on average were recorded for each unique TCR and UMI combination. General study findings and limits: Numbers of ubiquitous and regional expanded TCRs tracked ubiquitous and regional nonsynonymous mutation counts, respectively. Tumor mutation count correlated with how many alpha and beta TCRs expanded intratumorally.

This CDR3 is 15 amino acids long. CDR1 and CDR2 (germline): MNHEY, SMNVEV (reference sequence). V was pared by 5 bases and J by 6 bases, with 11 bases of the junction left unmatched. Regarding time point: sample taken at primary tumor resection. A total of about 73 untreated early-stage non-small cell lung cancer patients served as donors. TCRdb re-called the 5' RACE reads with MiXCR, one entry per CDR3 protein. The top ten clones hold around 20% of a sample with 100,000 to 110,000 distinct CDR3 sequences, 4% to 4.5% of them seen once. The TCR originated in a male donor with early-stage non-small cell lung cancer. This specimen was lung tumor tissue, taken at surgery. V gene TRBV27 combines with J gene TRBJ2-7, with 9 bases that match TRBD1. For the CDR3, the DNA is TGTGCCAGCAGTCCTGGGACAGGGTCCACATCCGAGCAGTACTTC. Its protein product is CASSPGTGSTSEQYF.